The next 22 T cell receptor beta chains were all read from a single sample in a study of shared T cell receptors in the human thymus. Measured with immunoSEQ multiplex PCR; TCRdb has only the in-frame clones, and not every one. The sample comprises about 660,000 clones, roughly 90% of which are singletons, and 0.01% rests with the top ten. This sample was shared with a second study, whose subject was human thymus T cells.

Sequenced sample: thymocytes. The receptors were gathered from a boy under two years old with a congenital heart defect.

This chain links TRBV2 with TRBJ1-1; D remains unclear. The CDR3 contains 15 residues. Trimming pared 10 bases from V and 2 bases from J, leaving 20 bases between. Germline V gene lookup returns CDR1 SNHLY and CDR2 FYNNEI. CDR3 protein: CATRPQRHANTEAFF. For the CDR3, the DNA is TGTGCCACCCGCCCGCAGAGACATGCTAACACTGAAGCTTTCTTT.

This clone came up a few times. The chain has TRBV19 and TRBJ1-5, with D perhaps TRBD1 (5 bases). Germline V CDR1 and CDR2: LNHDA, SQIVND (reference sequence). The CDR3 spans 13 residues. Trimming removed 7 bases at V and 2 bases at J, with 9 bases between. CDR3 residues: CASKGSGNQPQHF. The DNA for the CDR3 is TGTGCCAGTAAGGGGTCGGGCAATCAGCCCCAGCATTTT. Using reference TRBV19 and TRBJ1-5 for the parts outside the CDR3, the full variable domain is DGGITQSPKYLFRKEGQNVTLSCEQNLNHDAMYWYRQDPGQGLRLIYYSQIVNDFQKGDIAEGYSVSREKKESFPLTVTSAQKNPTAFYLCASKGSGNQPQHFGDGTRLSIL.

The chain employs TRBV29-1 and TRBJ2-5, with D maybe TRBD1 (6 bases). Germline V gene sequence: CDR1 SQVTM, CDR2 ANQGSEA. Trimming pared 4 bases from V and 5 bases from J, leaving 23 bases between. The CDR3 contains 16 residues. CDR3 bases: TGCAGCGTTGGCGGGCCCCACAGGGAATCTTGGGAGACCCAGTACTTC. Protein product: CSVGGPHRESWETQYF.

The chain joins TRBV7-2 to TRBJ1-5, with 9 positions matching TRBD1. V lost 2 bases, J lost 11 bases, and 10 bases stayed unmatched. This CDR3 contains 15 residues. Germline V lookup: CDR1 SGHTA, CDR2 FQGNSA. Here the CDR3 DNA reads TGTGCCAGCAGCTTATCGGGACAGGGAACCGTTACCCAGCATTTT. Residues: CASSLSGQGTVTQHF.

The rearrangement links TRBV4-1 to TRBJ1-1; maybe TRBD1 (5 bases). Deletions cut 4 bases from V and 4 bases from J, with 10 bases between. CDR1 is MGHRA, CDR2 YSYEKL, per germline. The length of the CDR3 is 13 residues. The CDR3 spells CASSLGDGTEAFF. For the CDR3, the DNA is TGCGCCAGCAGCCTAGGGGATGGCACTGAAGCTTTCTTT.

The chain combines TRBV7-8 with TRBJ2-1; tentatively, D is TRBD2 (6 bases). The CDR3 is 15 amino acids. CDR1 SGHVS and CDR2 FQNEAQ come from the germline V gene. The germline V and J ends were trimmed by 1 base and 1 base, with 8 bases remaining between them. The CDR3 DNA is TGTGCCAGCAGCTTAGTCGGGAGATCCTACAATGAGCAGTTCTTC. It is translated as CASSLVGRSYNEQFF.

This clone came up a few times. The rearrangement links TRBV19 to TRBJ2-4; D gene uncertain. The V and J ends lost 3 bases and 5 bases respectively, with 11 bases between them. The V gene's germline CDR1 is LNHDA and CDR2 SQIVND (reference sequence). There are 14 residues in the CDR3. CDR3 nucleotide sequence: TGTGCCAGTAGTATGCGACAAACTGAAAACATTCAGTACTTC. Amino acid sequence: CASSMRQTENIQYF.

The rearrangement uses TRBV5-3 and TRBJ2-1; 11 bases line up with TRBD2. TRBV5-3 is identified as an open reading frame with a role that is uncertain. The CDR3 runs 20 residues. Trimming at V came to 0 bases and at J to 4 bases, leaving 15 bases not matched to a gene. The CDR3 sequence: CARSLEPLRLAGLFYNEQFF. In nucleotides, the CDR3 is TGTGCCAGAAGCTTGGAACCCTTGCGACTAGCGGGATTATTTTACAATGAGCAGTTCTTC.

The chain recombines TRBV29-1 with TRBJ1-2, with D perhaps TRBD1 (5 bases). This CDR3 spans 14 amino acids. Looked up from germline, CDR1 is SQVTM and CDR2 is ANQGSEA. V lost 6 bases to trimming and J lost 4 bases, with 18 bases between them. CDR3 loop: CSVDREGLGYGYTF. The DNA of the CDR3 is TGCAGCGTGGATCGGGAGGGGCTCGGCTATGGCTACACCTTC. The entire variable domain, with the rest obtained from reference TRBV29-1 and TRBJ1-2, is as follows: SAVISQKPSRDICQRGTSLTIQCQVDSQVTMMFWYRQQPGQSLTLIATANQGSEATYESGFVIDKFPISRPNLTFSTLTVSNMSPEDSSIYLCSVDREGLGYGYTFGSGTRLTVV.

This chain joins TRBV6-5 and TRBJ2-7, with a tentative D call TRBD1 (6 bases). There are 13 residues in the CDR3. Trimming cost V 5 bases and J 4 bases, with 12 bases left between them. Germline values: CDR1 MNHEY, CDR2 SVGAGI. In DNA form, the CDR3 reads TGTGCCAGCAGTCGACAGGAATTATACGAGCAGTACTTC. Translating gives CASSRQELYEQYF.

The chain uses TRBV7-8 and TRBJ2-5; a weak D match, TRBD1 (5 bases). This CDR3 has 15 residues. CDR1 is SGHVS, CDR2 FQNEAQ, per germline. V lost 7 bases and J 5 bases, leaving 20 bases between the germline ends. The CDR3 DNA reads TGTGCCAGCACCCTGGGGCCGGGTTTGTGGGAGACCCAGTACTTC. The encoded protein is CASTLGPGLWETQYF.

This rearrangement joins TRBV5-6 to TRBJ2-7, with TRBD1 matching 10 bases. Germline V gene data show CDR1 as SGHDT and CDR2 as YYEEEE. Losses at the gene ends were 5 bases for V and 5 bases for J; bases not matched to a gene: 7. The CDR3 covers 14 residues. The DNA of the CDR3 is TGTGCCAGCAGTTACGCCGGGACAGGGGACGAGCAGTACTTC. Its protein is CASSYAGTGDEQYF.

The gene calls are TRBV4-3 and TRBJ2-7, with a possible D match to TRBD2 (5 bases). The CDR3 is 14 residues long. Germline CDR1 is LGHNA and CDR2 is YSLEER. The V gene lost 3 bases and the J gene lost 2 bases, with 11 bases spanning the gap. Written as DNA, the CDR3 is TGCGCCAGCAGCCAGTTCATCGGGGCCTACGAGCAGTACTTC. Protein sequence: CASSQFIGAYEQYF.

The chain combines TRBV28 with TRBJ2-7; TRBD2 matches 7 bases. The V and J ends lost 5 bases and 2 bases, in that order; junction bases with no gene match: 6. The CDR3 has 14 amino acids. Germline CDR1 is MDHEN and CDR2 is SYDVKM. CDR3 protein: CASSAAGVTYEQYF. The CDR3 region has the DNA TGTGCCAGCAGTGCCGCGGGAGTAACCTACGAGCAGTACTTC. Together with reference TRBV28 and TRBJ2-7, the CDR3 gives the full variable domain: DVKVTQSSRYLVKRTGEKVFLECVQDMDHENMFWYRQDPGLGLRLIYFSYDVKMKEKGDIPEGYSVSREKKERFSLILESASTNQTSMYLCASSAAGVTYEQYFGPGTRLTVT.

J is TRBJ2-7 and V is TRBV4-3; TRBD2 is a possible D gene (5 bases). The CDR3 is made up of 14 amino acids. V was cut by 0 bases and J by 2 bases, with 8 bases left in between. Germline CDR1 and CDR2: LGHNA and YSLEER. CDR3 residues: CASSQDKRTYEQYF. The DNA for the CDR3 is TGCGCCAGCAGCCAAGATAAGCGGACCTACGAGCAGTACTTC.

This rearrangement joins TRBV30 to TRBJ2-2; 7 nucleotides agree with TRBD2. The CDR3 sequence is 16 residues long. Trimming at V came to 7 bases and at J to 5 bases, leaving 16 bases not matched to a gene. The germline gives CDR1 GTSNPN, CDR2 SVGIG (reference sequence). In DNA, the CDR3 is TGTGCCTTCGGTGCGGCACTAGGCGGGGGAACCGGGGAGCTGTTTTTT. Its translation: CAFGAALGGGTGELFF.

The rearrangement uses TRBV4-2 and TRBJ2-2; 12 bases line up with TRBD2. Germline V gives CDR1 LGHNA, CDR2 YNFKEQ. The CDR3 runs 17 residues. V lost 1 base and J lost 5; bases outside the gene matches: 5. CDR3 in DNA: TGTGCCAGCAGCCAAGTCCGGGGGACTAGCGGGACCGGGGAGCTGTTTTTT. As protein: CASSQVRGTSGTGELFF.

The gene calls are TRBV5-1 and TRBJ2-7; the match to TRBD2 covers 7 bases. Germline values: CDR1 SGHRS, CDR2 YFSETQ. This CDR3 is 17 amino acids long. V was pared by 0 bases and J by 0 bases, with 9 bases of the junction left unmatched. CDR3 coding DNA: TGCGCCAGCAGCTTGGAACCCCCAGGCGGGGGCTCCTACGAGCAGTACTTC. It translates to CASSLEPPGGGSYEQYF. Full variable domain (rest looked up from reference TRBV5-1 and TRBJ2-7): KAGVTQTPRYLIKTRGQQVTLSCSPISGHRSVSWYQQTPGQGLQFLFEYFSETQRNKGNFPGRFSGRQFSNSRSEMNVSTLELGDSALYLCASSLEPPGGGSYEQYFGPGTRLTVT.

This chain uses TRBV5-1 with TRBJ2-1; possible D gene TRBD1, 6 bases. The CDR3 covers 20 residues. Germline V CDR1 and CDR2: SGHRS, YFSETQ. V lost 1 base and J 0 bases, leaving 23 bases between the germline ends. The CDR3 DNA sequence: TGCGCCAGCAGCTTGAGGGACACCTCTTGGTTGTCGAGCTCCTACAATGAGCAGTTCTTC. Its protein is CASSLRDTSWLSSSYNEQFF. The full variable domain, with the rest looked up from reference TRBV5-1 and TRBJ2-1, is KAGVTQTPRYLIKTRGQQVTLSCSPISGHRSVSWYQQTPGQGLQFLFEYFSETQRNKGNFPGRFSGRQFSNSRSEMNVSTLELGDSALYLCASSLRDTSWLSSSYNEQFFGPGTRLTVL.

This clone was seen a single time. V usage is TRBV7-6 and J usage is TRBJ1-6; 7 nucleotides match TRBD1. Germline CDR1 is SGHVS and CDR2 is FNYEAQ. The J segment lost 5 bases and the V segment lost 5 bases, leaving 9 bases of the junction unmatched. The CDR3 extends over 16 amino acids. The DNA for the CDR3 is TGTGCCAGCAGCCCAAGACAGGGAGCGAATAATTCACCCCTCCACTTT. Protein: CASSPRQGANNSPLHF. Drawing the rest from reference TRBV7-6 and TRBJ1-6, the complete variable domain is GAGVSQSPRYKVTKRGQDVALRCDPISGHVSLYWYRQALGQGPEFLTYFNYEAQQDKSGLPNDRFSAERPEGSISTLTIQRTEQRDSAMYRCASSPRQGANNSPLHFGNGTRLTVT.

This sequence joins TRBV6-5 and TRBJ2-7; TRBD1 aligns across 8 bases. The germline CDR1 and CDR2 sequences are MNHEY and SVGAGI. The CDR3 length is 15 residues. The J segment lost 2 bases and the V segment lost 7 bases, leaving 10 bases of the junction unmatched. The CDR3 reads CASTGTGQKAYEQYF. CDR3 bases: TGTGCCAGCACCGGGACAGGCCAAAAAGCCTACGAGCAGTACTTC.

The CDR3 loop is CASRGLAGDNEQFF. The CDR3 coding sequence is TGTGCCAGCAGAGGACTAGCGGGAGACAATGAGCAGTTCTTC. V and J are TRBV27 and TRBJ2-1; TRBD2 matches 13 bases. The CDR3 length is 14 residues. The V gene end was trimmed by 6 bases and the J gene end by 5 bases; junction bases not matched to a gene: 1. Germline loops: CDR1 MNHEY, CDR2 SMNVEV (reference sequence).